Given below is one TCR beta chain in context. The sample is drawn from a study of blood T cell repertoires in COVID-19. Authors' analysis steps: Nucleated cell counts were estimated from reference gene primer amplification. Sequencing was performed with immunoSEQ multiplex PCR; in TCRdb, only in-frame clones are kept and a portion is missing. V and J calls and clone size are as listed in that table; D and trimming were resolved from the DNA. Found here are 270,000 or so clones, 81% of them singletons; the top ten hold under 3%. CDR1 is LNHDA, CDR2 SQIVND, per germline (reference sequence). The CDR3 covers 14 residues. The trim removed 5 bases at V and 0 bases at J, leaving 2 bases unmatched.

The sequence was collected from a woman aged 55-75 years with active or convalescent COVID-19. The sample comprised peripheral blood. J is TRBJ2-3 and V is TRBV19; 7 bases fit TRBD2. The CDR3 reads CASSLGGSTDTQYF. The CDR3 coding sequence is TGTGCCAGTAGTTTGGGGGGGAGCACAGATACGCAGTATTTT.